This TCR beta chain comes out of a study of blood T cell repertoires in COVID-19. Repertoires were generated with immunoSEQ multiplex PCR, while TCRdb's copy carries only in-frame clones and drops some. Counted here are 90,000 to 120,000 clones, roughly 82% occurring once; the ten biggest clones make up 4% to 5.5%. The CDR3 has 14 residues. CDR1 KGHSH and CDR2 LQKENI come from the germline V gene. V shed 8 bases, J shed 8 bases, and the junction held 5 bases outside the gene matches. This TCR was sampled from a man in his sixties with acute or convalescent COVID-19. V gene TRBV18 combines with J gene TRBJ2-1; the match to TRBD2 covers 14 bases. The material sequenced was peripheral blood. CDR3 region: CASGGTSGRYEQFF. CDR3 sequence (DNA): TGTGCCAGCGGAGGGACTAGCGGGAGATATGAGCAGTTCTTC.